The T cell receptor (beta chain) described here comes from a study of T-cell memory formation after mild COVID-19. Study at large: Among the donors, TCR clusters were largely specific to each donor. Whole-study results and caveats: Within pre-infection memory, some responding clones were found, suggesting cross-reactive memory joined. Among contracting clones, CD4+ were mainly CM/EM and CD8+ enriched in EMRA.

On this clonotype: Its antigen remains unidentified.

The CDR3 sequence is 14 residues long. Germline loops: CDR1 LNHNV, CDR2 YYDKDF (reference sequence). The V end lost 2 bases, the J end lost 1 base, and 9 bases lay between the germline ends. TCRdb reprocessed the 5' RACE reads via MiXCR and lists one record per CDR3 protein. The profile shows about 260,000 distinct CDR3 sequences, approximately 7.6% of them singletons. The clonotype was recovered from a man aged 18 to 30 who had mild COVID-19 (a few samples of this study predate the infection). Cell type and time point are not known. Sequenced material: PBMCs or a T cell subset sorted from them (not recorded which). V usage is TRBV15 and J usage is TRBJ2-7; D is perhaps TRBD1 (6 bases). The CDR3 loop is CATSRLQGSYEQYF. The CDR3 DNA is TGTGCCACCAGCAGACTTCAGGGGTCCTACGAGCAGTACTTC.